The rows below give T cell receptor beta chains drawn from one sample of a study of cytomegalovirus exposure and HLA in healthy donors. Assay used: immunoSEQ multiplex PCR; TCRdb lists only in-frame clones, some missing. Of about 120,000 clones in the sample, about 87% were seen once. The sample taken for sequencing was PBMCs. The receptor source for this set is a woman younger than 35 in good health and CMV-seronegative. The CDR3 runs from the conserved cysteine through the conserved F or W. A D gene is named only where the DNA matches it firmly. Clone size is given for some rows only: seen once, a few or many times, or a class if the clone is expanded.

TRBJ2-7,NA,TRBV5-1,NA,CASREGQSLYEQYF,TGCGCCAGCAGGGAGGGGCAAAGCCTCTACGAGCAGTACTTC
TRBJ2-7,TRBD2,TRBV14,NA,CASRGLAGPYEQYF,TGTGCCAGCCGGGGTCTAGCGGGGCCCTACGAGCAGTACTTC
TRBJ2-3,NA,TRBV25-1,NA,CASSESRLASTDTQYF,TGTGCCAGCAGTGAATCCCGGCTAGCTAGCACAGATACGCAGTATTTT
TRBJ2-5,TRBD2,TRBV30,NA,CAWSGSWRGGGWKTQYF,TGTGCCTGGAGTGGGAGTTGGCGGGGGGGCGGTTGGAAGACCCAGTACTTC
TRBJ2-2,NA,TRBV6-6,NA,CAALPYDRPNTGELFF,TGTGCCGCACTCCCCTATGACAGGCCGAACACCGGGGAGCTGTTTTTT
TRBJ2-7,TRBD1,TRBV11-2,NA,CASSLTDTNLRGRSYEQYF,TGTGCCAGCAGCTTGACCGATACTAACCTCAGGGGGCGGTCCTACGAGCAGTACTTC
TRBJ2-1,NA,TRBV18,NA,CASCTTTGNNEQFF,TGTGCCAGTTGCACCACGACAGGAAACAATGAGCAGTTCTTC
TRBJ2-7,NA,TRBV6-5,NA,CASSRTVSYEQYF,TGTGCCAGCAGCCGAACAGTTTCCTACGAGCAGTACTTC
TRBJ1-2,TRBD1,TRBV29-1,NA,CSVRGQGYGYTF,TGCAGCGTCCGGGGACAGGGCTACGGCTACACCTTC
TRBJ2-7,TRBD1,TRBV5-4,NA,CASSLMTGFSSYEQYF,TGTGCCAGCAGCTTGATGACAGGGTTCTCCTCCTACGAGCAGTACTTC
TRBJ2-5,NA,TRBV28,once,CASSYPGALGGEDQETQYF,TGTGCCAGCAGCTACCCTGGGGCCCTCGGCGGAGAGGACCAAGAGACCCAGTACTTC
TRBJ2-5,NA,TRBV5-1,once,CASSLVGETQYF,TGCGCCAGCAGCTTGGTCGGAGAGACCCAGTACTTC
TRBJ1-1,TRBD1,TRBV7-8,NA,CASSSSQGAVTEAFF,TGTGCCAGCAGCTCCTCCCAGGGGGCTGTCACTGAAGCTTTCTTT
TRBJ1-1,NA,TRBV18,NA,CASSPGQGTNTEAFF,TGTGCCAGCTCACCCGGCCAGGGCACCAACACTGAAGCTTTCTTT
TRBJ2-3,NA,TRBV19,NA,CASSRTASDTQYF,TGTGCCAGTAGTAGGACAGCCTCAGATACGCAGTATTTT
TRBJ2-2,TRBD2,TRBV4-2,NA,CASSQVWVVPNSGRVDTGELFF,TGTGCCAGCAGCCAAGTGTGGGTAGTCCCCAATAGCGGGAGGGTGGACACCGGGGAGCTGTTTTTT
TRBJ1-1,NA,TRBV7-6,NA,CASSLVQGGTEAFF,TGTGCCAGCAGCTTAGTCCAGGGAGGCACTGAAGCTTTCTTT
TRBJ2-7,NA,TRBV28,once,CASSSPGERSSYEQYF,TGTGCCAGCAGTTCTCCGGGGGAGCGAAGCTCCTACGAGCAGTACTTC
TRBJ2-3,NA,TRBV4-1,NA,CASRAAITDTQYF,TGCGCCAGCAGGGCGGCAATCACAGATACGCAGTATTTT
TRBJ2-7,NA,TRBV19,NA,CASSRDNSYEQYF,TGTGCCAGTAGTAGGGACAACTCCTACGAGCAGTACTTC
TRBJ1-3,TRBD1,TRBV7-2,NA,CASSITGDSGNTIYF,TGTGCCAGCAGCATAACAGGGGACTCTGGAAACACCATATATTTT
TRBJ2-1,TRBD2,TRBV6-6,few,CASSQLAGTYNEQFF,TGTGCCAGCAGCCAACTAGCGGGCACTTACAATGAGCAGTTCTTC
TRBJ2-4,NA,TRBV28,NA,CASSSRSLAKNIQYF,TGTGCCAGCAGTTCCCGGTCCTTAGCCAAAAACATTCAGTACTTC
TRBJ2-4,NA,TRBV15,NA,CATSTTGLNIQYF,TGTGCCACCAGCACAACAGGGTTAAACATTCAGTACTTC
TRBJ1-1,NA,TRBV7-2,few,CASSLLTRGTEAFF,TGTGCCAGCAGCTTATTGACACGGGGGACTGAAGCTTTCTTT
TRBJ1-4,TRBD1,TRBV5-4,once,CASSLSRGRGTNEKLFF,TGTGCCAGCAGCTTGTCGAGGGGGCGCGGAACTAATGAAAAACTGTTTTTT
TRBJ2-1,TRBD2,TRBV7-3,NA,CASSFSGGPHSYNEQFF,TGTGCCAGCAGCTTTAGCGGGGGGCCTCACTCCTACAATGAGCAGTTCTTC
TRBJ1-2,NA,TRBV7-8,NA,CASSLAVGGSGGNGYTF,TGTGCCAGCAGCTTAGCCGTCGGGGGATCGGGGGGAAATGGCTACACCTTC
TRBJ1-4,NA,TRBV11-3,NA,CASSSRGTRDGNEKLFF,TGTGCCAGCAGCTCCAGAGGCACCAGGGATGGTAATGAAAAACTGTTTTTT
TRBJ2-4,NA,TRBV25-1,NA,CASSDSSGGRNIQYF,TGTGCCAGCAGTGATTCAAGTGGGGGGAGAAACATTCAGTACTTC
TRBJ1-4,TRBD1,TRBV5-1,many,CASSLHRDRGQSNEKLFF,TGCGCCAGCAGCTTGCACCGGGACAGGGGGCAATCCAATGAAAAACTGTTTTTT
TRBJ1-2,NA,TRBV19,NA,CASSIGGGKAYGYTF,TGTGCCAGTAGTATAGGAGGAGGGAAGGCCTATGGCTACACCTTC
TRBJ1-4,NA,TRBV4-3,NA,CASSQDRREANEKLFF,TGCGCCAGCAGCCAAGATAGGAGAGAGGCTAATGAAAAACTGTTTTTT
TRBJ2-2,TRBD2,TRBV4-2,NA,CASSQDFLAGGAGELFF,TGTGCCAGCAGCCAAGATTTTTTAGCGGGCGGAGCCGGGGAGCTGTTTTTT